This record covers a single T cell receptor beta chain. Its antigen is still unknown. The data stem from a study of shared clonotypes between healthy human individuals. Points from the study as a whole: The four-donor shared clonotypes exceeded non-shared clonotypes in generation probability, with non-shared ones scoring lower.

V shed 2 bases and J 8 bases; nucleotides not matched to a gene: 4. This CDR3 is built from 14 residues. The germline V gene has CDR1 MDHEN and CDR2 SYDVKM. Some clones are missing from TCRdb's copy, which holds only in-frame ones; the method was immunoSEQ multiplex PCR. The sample holds 600,000 to 750,000 clones, roughly 72% seen once. This clonotype was sampled from a woman in her thirties in good health. This sequence joins TRBV28 and TRBJ2-2; 8 positions match TRBD2. Sequenced sample: memory CD4+ T cells sorted from blood. The subset is: CD45RA-negative fraction. This CDR3 is CASSLAGGGGELFF. CDR3 DNA sequence: TGTGCCAGCAGTTTAGCGGGAGGAGGTGGGGAGCTGTTTTTT.